Sequencing of this T cell receptor beta chain was carried out in a study of blood T cell repertoires in COVID-19. At the level of the study: T cells, B-cell-depleted T cells, or PBMCs provided the cDNA or gDNA that served as material.

CDR3 length: 16 amino acids. The ends were cut back, 2 bases at V and 0 bases at J, with 11 bases in the middle. Germline CDR1 is SGHRS and CDR2 is YFSETQ. The assay was immunoSEQ multiplex PCR, and TCRdb's table has in-frame clones only and misses some. The data show approximately 290,000 clones, roughly 84% seen once. The receptor was isolated from a human donor with COVID-19, enrolled during active disease. The donor label of this sample is uncertain. The sample consisted of peripheral blood. The chain is built from TRBV5-1 and TRBJ1-4; tentatively, D is TRBD1 (5 bases). The CDR3 loop is CASSFRDSSTNEKLFF. In DNA form, the CDR3 reads TGCGCCAGCAGCTTCCGGGACTCCTCAACTAATGAAAAACTGTTTTTT.